These 22 T cell receptor beta chains originate from one sample sequenced in a study of shared clonotypes between healthy human individuals. TCRdb keeps only in-frame clones here, not all; method: immunoSEQ multiplex PCR. This sample yields roughly 2.1 million clones, of which about 92% are seen a single time; over 1.5% belongs to the top ten. CD45RO-negative cells were positively selected for CCR7, leaving out terminally differentiated effector memory CD45RA+ cells. Sequencing was done on a sample of naive CD8+ T cells from PBMCs. These receptors were collected from a man between 18 and 35 years old in good health. Some clones in this sample may be carry-over from other donors' samples.

The V gene is TRBV29-1, the J gene TRBJ2-2; 7 bases align to TRBD1. There are 13 residues in the CDR3. Per germline, CDR1 SQVTM and CDR2 ANQGSEA. The V and J ends lost 7 bases and 5 bases, in that order; junction bases with no gene match: 7. As DNA, the CDR3 is TGCAGCGCCCGACAGGGCGGGACCGGGGAGCTGTTTTTT. Protein: CSARQGGTGELFF.

The chain recombines TRBV5-1 with TRBJ1-5; 8 positions agree with TRBD1. Per germline, CDR1 SGHRS and CDR2 YFSETQ. The trim removed 2 bases at V and 0 bases at J, leaving 13 bases unmatched. CDR3 length: 19 residues. The chain's CDR3 is CASSLYPGQAPYSNQPQHF. The DNA for the CDR3 is TGCGCCAGCAGCTTATATCCGGGACAGGCGCCCTATAGCAATCAGCCCCAGCATTTT.

J is TRBJ2-3 and V is TRBV7-9; D is ambiguous. Trimming took 5 bases from V and 1 from J, leaving 13 bases between them. CDR1 is SEHNR and CDR2 is FQNEAQ in the germline V gene (reference sequence). This CDR3 region has 15 residues. In nucleotides, the CDR3 is TGTGCCAGCAGCGAAGACTTGGCGGGCACAGATACGCAGTATTTT. It encodes CASSEDLAGTDTQYF.

This clone is a singleton in its sample. CDR3 in amino acids: CASSEEGQGFSDTQYF. DNA for the CDR3: TGTGCCAGCAGCGAGGAAGGGCAGGGGTTTTCAGATACGCAGTATTTT. The chain carries TRBV9 and TRBJ2-3; D might be TRBD1 (6 bases). This CDR3 has 16 residues. Germline CDR1 and CDR2: SGDLS and YYNGEE. V was shortened by 3 bases and J by 4 bases, with 18 bases between the two germline ends.

This chain links TRBV28 with TRBJ1-4, with a tentative D call TRBD1 (5 bases). Trimming took off 3 bases at V and 0 bases at J, with 29 bases between the two ends. The CDR3 consists of 22 residues. In germline, CDR1 is MDHEN, CDR2 SYDVKM. This CDR3 is CASSLLYDGAAGPYATNEKLFF. The CDR3 DNA follows: TGTGCCAGCAGTTTGCTGTACGACGGGGCAGCAGGGCCCTATGCAACTAATGAAAAACTGTTTTTT.

The chain uses TRBV7-9 and TRBJ2-7; D gene unclear. Germline V gene sequence: CDR1 SEHNR, CDR2 FQNEAQ (reference sequence). CDR3 length equals 14 residues. Trimming pared 5 bases from V and 3 bases from J, leaving 14 bases between. The CDR3 DNA reads TGTGCCAGCAGCCCCCCCAGGAGTAACTACGAGCAGTACTTC. Protein product: CASSPPRSNYEQYF.

This chain joins TRBV5-6 and TRBJ2-7, with 7 bases lining up with TRBD1. In germline, CDR1 is SGHDT, CDR2 YYEEEE. V lost 4 bases and J lost 0; bases outside the gene matches: 7. CDR3 length: 15 residues. The CDR3 DNA follows: TGTGCCAGCAGCCGAGGGGGCGGGCTCTCCTACGAGCAGTACTTC. Translation gives CASSRGGGLSYEQYF.

The chain recombines TRBV5-6 with TRBJ2-6, with D possibly TRBD1 on 6 matching bases. The germline CDR1 and CDR2 sequences are SGHDT and YYEEEE. The CDR3 is made up of 19 amino acids. V was clipped by 2 bases and J by 0 bases, with 18 bases between them. CDR3 in amino acids: CASSLTGQTPFSGANVLTF. The CDR3 DNA is TGTGCCAGCAGCTTAACCGGACAGACCCCCTTCTCTGGGGCCAACGTCCTGACTTTC.

The genes are TRBV30 and TRBJ2-1, with D possibly being TRBD2 (5 bases). The CDR3 has 17 amino acids. From germline, CDR1 is GTSNPN and CDR2 SVGIG (reference sequence). Deletions cut 0 bases from V and 10 bases from J, with 25 bases between. The CDR3 nucleotides read TGTGCCTGGAGTGTACCTCTGAGGGAGCCGGGTTTTTTCGAGCAGTTCTTC. Translating it yields CAWSVPLREPGFFEQFF.

This clone came up a few times. The V call is TRBV5-4, the J call TRBJ1-1, with 9 bases matching TRBD1. Per the germline V gene, CDR1 is SGHNT and CDR2 is YYREEE (reference sequence). The CDR3 sequence is 14 residues long. Unmatched junction bases numbered 4, after V lost 3 bases and J lost 4 bases. The chain's CDR3 is CASSSDRGSTEAFF. The CDR3 bases are TGTGCCAGCAGCTCGGACAGGGGTTCCACTGAAGCTTTCTTT.

The chain has TRBV4-1 and TRBJ2-2; TRBD2 agrees at 9 bases. Losses at the gene ends were 4 bases for V and 0 bases for J; bases not matched to a gene: 6. The CDR3 is 17 residues long. The germline V gene encodes CDR1 MGHRA and CDR2 YSYEKL. The CDR3 bases are TGCGCCAGCAGCCTTCTGACTAGCGGAGCGAACACCGGGGAGCTGTTTTTT. It codes for CASSLLTSGANTGELFF.

The V and J genes are TRBV6-1 and TRBJ2-6, with 7 bases aligning to TRBD2. The CDR3 extends over 17 amino acids. Germline CDR1 reads MNHNS; CDR2 reads SASEGT. J lost 0 bases, V lost 2 bases, and 4 bases had no gene match. CDR3 in amino acids: CASSELGGSSGANVLTF. As DNA, the CDR3 is TGTGCCAGCAGTGAACTGGGCGGGAGCTCTGGGGCCAACGTCCTGACTTTC.

This clone has a single count. The chain combines TRBV5-6 with TRBJ2-3; 11 bases map to TRBD2. V was pared by 1 base and J by 0 bases, with 4 bases of the junction left unmatched. CDR3 size: 17 residues. Germline lookup yields CDR1 SGHDT and CDR2 YYEEEE. The CDR3 DNA is TGTGCCAGCAGCTTGACTAGCGGGAGCGAAAGCACAGATACGCAGTATTTT. It yields the protein CASSLTSGSESTDTQYF.

The rearrangement uses TRBV6-5 and TRBJ2-1; 9 positions agree with TRBD2. The germline V gene encodes CDR1 MNHEY and CDR2 SVGAGI. The V gene end was trimmed by 8 bases and the J gene end by 0 bases; junction bases not matched to a gene: 5. The CDR3 contains 15 residues. The CDR3 bases are TGTGCCAGCGGGCCTAGCGGGATCTCCTACAATGAGCAGTTCTTC. Its protein product is CASGPSGISYNEQFF.

V is TRBV7-2 and J is TRBJ2-5; D uncertain. Per germline, CDR1 SGHTA and CDR2 FQGNSA. V was trimmed by 1 base and J by 7 bases, leaving 4 bases between them. This CDR3 has 11 amino acids. DNA for the CDR3: TGTGCCAGCAGCTTAGAGGTGACCCAGTACTTC. Amino acids: CASSLEVTQYF.

In its sample, this clone was seen once. CDR3 in amino acids: CASSLFGVFSIQYF. CDR3 coding DNA: TGTGCCAGCAGTTTATTTGGGGTATTTAGCATTCAGTACTTC. The chain links TRBV28 to TRBJ2-4; D not certain. The CDR3 consists of 14 residues. Trimming left V 1 base short and J 9 bases short, with 13 bases between. CDR1 is MDHEN and CDR2 is SYDVKM in the germline V gene.

With respect to this clone: This same CDR3 is encoded by further DNA sequences in the sample. The rearrangement joins TRBV27 to TRBJ2-1; D perhaps matches TRBD2 (5 bases). The length of the CDR3 is 15 residues. The V end was cut by 5 bases, the J end by 0 bases, with 11 bases between. Looked up from germline, CDR1 is MNHEY and CDR2 is SMNVEV (reference sequence). CDR3 sequence: CASSLPGSSYNEQFF. CDR3 sequence (DNA): TGTGCCAGCAGTCTGCCTGGGAGCTCCTACAATGAGCAGTTCTTC.

The sample holds a few counts of this clone. The CDR3 DNA follows: TGTGCCAGCAGTCCAGCCTCAGGGGCCTACGAGCAGTACTTC. Translating gives CASSPASGAYEQYF. J is TRBJ2-7 and V is TRBV28, with D possibly TRBD1 on 6 matching bases. From germline, CDR1 is MDHEN and CDR2 SYDVKM. V was cut by 5 bases and J by 2 bases, with 13 bases left in between. This CDR3 is 14 amino acids long.

Notes on this clone: The DNA is left out, because the CDR3 cannot be placed on it with certainty; the CDR3 is given as TCRdb lists it. The genes are TRBV4-2 and TRBJ1-4; the table assigns TRBD1, which was not confirmed against the DNA. 17 amino acids form the CDR3, both terminal residues included. Germline CDR1 reads LGHNA; CDR2 reads YNFKEQ. CDR3: CASSDSVFGEGNEKLFF.

This clone was observed a few times. This sequence joins TRBV6-6 and TRBJ2-5; 7 nucleotides align to TRBD2. This CDR3 contains 14 residues. The V gene's germline CDR1 is MNHNY and CDR2 SVGAGI (reference sequence). The V segment lost 4 bases and the J segment 5 bases; nucleotides outside the gene matches: 7. Here the CDR3 DNA reads TGTGCCAGCAGTTTCGATCCCGGGGGGGAGACCCAGTACTTC. Protein sequence: CASSFDPGGETQYF.

This chain connects TRBV2 to TRBJ2-2; 7 bases line up with TRBD1. J lost 5 bases, V lost 5 bases, and 14 bases had no gene match. This CDR3 spans 17 amino acids. Germline assignment: CDR1 SNHLY and CDR2 FYNNEI. CDR3 in DNA: TGTGCCAGCAGTAAGACCCGGGACAGCTGGGTTACCGGGGAGCTGTTTTTT. Translating gives CASSKTRDSWVTGELFF.

This rearrangement joins TRBV11-2 to TRBJ2-1; 14 bases fit TRBD2. Trimming took 5 bases from V and 7 from J; bases not matched to a gene: 7. Germline V lookup: CDR1 SGHAT, CDR2 FQNNGV. This CDR3 is 16 amino acids long. This CDR3 reads CASSPGTSGSINEQFF. CDR3 in DNA: TGTGCCAGCAGCCCAGGGACTAGCGGGAGCATAAATGAGCAGTTCTTC.